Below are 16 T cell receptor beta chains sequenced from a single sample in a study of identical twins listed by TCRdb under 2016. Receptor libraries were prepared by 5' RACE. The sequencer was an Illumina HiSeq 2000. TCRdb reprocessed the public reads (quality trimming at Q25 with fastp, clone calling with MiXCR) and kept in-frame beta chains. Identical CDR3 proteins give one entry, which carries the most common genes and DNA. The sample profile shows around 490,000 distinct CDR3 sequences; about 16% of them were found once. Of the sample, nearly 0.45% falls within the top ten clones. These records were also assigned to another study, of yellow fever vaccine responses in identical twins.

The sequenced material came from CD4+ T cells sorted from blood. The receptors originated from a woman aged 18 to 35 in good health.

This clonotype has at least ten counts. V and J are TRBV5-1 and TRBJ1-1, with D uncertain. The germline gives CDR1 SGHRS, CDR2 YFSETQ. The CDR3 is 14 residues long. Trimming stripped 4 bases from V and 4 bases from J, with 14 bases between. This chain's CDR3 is CASSRRGGGTEAFF. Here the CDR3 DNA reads TGCGCCAGCAGCCGCCGTGGAGGCGGCACTGAAGCTTTCTTT. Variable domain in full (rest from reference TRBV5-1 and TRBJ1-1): KAGVTQTPRYLIKTRGQQVTLSCSPISGHRSVSWYQQTPGQGLQFLFEYFSETQRNKGNFPGRFSGRQFSNSRSEMNVSTLELGDSALYLCASSRRGGGTEAFFGQGTRLTVV.

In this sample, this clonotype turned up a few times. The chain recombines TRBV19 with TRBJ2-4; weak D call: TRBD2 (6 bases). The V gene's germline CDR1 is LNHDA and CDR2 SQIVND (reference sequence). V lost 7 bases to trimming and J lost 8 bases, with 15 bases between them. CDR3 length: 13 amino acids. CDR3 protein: CASNLGGEDIQYF. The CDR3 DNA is TGTGCCAGTAACCTGGGGGGTGAGGACATTCAGTACTTC.

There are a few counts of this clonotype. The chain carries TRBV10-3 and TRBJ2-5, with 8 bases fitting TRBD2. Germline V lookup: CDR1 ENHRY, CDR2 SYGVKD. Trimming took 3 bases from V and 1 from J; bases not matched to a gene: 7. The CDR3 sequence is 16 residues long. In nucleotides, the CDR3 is TGTGCCATCAGTGAAGCCCATACTAGCGGCCAAGAGACCCAGTACTTC. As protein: CAISEAHTSGQETQYF.

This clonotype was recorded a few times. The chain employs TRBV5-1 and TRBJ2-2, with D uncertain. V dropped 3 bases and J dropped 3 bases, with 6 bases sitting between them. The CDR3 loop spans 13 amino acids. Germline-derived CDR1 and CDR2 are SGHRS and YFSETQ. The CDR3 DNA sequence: TGCGCCAGCAGCTCAAAGGACACCGGGGAGCTGTTTTTT. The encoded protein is CASSSKDTGELFF.

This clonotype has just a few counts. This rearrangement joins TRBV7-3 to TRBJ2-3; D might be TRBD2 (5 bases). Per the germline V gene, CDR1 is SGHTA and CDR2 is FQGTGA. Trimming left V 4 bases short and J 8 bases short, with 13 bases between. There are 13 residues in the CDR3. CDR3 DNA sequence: TGTGCCAGCAGCTCTAACCGGGCGGGTACGCAGTATTTT. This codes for CASSSNRAGTQYF.

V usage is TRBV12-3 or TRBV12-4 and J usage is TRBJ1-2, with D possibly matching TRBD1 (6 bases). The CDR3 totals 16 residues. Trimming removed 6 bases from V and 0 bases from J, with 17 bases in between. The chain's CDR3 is CASRAGQFAANYGYTF. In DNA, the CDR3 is TGTGCCAGCAGGGCTGGACAGTTCGCAGCTAACTATGGCTACACCTTC.

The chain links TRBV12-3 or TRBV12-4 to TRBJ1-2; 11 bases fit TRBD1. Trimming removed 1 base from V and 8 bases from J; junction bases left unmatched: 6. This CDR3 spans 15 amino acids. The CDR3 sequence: CASSLGTGGPQGYTF. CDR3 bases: TGTGCCAGCAGTTTAGGGACAGGGGGCCCTCAAGGCTACACCTTC.

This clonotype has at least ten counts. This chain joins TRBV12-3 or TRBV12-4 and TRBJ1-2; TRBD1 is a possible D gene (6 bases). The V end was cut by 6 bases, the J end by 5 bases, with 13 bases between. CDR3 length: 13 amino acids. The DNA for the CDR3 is TGTGCCAGCAGCCCTCAGGGGAAGTATGGCTACACCTTC. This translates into CASSPQGKYGYTF.

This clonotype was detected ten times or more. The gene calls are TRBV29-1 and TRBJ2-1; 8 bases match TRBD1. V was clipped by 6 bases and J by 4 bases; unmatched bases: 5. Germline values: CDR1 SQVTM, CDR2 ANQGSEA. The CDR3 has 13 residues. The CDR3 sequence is CSVDRGQYNEQFF. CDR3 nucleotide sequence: TGCAGCGTCGACAGGGGCCAGTACAATGAGCAGTTCTTC.

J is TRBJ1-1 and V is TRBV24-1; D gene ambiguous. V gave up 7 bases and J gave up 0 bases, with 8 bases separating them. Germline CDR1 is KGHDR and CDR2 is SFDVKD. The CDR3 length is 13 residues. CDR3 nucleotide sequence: TGTGCCACCAGCGAGTCTCTGAACACTGAAGCTTTCTTT. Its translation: CATSESLNTEAFF.

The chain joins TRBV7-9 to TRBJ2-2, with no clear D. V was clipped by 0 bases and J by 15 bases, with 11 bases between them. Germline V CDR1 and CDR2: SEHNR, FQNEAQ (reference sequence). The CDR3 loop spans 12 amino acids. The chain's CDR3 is CASSLAAVEVFF. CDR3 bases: TGTGCCAGCAGCTTAGCTGCGGTCGAGGTGTTTTTT.

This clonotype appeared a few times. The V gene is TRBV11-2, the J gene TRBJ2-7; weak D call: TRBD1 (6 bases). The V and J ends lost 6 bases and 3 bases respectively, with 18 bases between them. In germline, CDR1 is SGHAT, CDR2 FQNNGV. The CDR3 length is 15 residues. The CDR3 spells CASRSATGENYEQYF. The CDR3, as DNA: TGTGCCAGCAGGTCGGCGACAGGAGAAAACTACGAGCAGTACTTC. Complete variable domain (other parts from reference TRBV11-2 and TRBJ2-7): EAGVAQSPRYKIIEKRQSVAFWCNPISGHATLYWYQQILGQGPKLLIQFQNNGVVDDSQLPKDRFSAERLKGVDSTLKIQPAKLEDSAVYLCASRSATGENYEQYFGPGTRLTVT.

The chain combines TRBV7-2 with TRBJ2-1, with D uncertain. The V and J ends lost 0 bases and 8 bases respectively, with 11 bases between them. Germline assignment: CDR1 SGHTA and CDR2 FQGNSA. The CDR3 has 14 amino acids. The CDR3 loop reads CASSLALGYYEQFF. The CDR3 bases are TGTGCCAGCAGCTTAGCATTGGGGTATTATGAGCAGTTCTTC.

In DNA form, the CDR3 reads TGCGCCAGCAGCTTGTTTGAGGGAAGCCAAGAGACCCAGTACTTC. Its protein product is CASSLFEGSQETQYF. This sequence joins TRBV5-1 and TRBJ2-5; D is possibly TRBD2 (5 bases). This CDR3 comprises 15 residues. CDR1 is SGHRS, CDR2 YFSETQ, per germline. Trimming removed 1 base from V and 1 base from J, with 11 bases in between.

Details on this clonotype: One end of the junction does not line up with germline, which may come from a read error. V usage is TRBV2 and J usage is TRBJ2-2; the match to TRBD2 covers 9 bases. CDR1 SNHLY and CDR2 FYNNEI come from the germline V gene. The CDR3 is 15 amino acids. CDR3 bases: TGTACCAGCAGCGCAACCCTAGCGGGGAGCGGGGAGCTGTTTTTT. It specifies CTSSATLAGSGELFF.

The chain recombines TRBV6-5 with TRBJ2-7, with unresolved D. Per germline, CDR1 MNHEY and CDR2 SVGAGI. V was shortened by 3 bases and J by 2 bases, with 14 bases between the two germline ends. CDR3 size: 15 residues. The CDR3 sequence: CASSYSFFGTYEQYF. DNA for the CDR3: TGTGCCAGCAGTTATTCTTTTTTTGGAACCTACGAGCAGTACTTC.